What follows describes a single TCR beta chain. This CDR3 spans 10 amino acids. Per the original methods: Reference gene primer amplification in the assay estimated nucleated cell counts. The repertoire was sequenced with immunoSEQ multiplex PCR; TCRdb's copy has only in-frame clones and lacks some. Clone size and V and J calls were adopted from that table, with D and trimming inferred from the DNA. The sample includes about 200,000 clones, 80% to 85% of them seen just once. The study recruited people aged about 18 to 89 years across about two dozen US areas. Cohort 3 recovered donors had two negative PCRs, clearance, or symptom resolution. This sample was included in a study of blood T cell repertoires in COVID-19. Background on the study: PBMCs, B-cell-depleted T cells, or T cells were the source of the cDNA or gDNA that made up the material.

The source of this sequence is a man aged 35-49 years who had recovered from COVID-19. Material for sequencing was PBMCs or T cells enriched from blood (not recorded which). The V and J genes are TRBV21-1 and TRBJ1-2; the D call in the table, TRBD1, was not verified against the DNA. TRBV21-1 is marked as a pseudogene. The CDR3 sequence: CAPADYGYTF. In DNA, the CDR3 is TGTGCCCCCGCAGACTATGGCTACACCTTC.